This entry features one T cell receptor beta chain sequence. Antigen specificity is unknown. This record belongs to a study of a mutant IDH1 vaccine in newly diagnosed glioma. Study details: Treated patients had a mean age of about 44 years and a sex split that was roughly 60% male and 37.5% female. Week 35 was assigned to visit V12, and week 47 was assigned to visit V13.

Germline V lookup: CDR1 SGHNT, CDR2 YENEEA. The CDR3 is made up of 13 amino acids. Trimming shortened V by 6 bases and J by 5 bases, and 12 bases separated the two germline ends. TCRdb keeps only in-frame clones here, not all; method: immunoSEQ multiplex PCR. Of about 67,000 clones listed, roughly 87% are singletons. General study results and limits: It seemed that pseudoprogression was not linked to changes in the top peripheral T cell clonotypes.

This sample's time point: week 47, end of study. Every vaccination contained 300 ug of the mutant IDH1 20-mer peptide and was paired with topical imiquimod. Scheduled for weeks 1, 3, 5, 7, 11, 15, 19 and 23, eight vaccinations were given to patients. J is TRBJ2-3 and V is TRBV11-3, with D unresolved. Sequenced here: PBMCs, sampled from a glioma patient whose treatment included an IDH1 peptide vaccine. The receptor comes from a man aged 25 to 40 with glioma. CDR3 DNA sequence: TGTGCCAGCAGTGCCCCCCTGGGAGATACGCAGTATTTT. Its translation is CASSAPLGDTQYF. The complete variable domain, with remaining parts taken from reference TRBV11-3 and TRBJ2-3, reads EAGVVQSPRYKIIEKKQPVAFWCNPISGHNTLYWYLQNLGQGPELLIRYENEEAVDDSQLPKDRFSAERLKGVDSTLKIQPAELGDSAVYLCASSAPLGDTQYFGPGTRLTVL.